Detailed here is one T cell receptor beta chain. Its cognate antigen is unknown. The sample originates from a study of beta chain features in type 1 diabetes. V gave up 5 bases and J gave up 6 bases; unmatched junction bases: 5. CDR1 MNHNY and CDR2 SVGAGI come from the germline V gene (reference sequence). CDR3 length: 13 amino acids. Reverse transcription of all isolated RNA meant that expressed TCRB transcripts were sequenced. Profiled with immunoSEQ multiplex PCR; TCRdb holds only in-frame clones, not every one. The repertoire has 150,000 to 180,000 clones, about a tenth of them found once; the top ten carry less than 0.5%. Study findings and constraints: Patients with Type 1 diabetes showed moderately but significantly shorter TCRB CDR3s in all four CD4+ subsets. In patients and controls equally, PCR might favor templates that are shorter.

Sequencing was performed on central memory CD4+ T cells from blood. This TCR came from a young man with type 1 diabetes. This chain uses TRBV6-6 with TRBJ1-2; 8 bases map to TRBD1. This chain's CDR3 is CASSPDRVHGYTF. CDR3 DNA sequence: TGTGCCAGCAGTCCGGACAGGGTACATGGCTACACCTTC.